This T cell receptor (beta chain) was found in a study of T cells after yellow fever vaccination. TCRdb re-called the 5' RACE reads with MiXCR, one entry per CDR3 protein. The table lists some 320,000 distinct CDR3 sequences, over 3.5% of them singletons, with approximately 19% in the top ten. The sample consisted of PBMCs, taken 15 days after the yellow fever booster vaccination. This TCR came from a man between 18 and 35 years old who received the YFV17D yellow fever vaccine.

The CDR3 reads CASSLGAFNEQFF. The CDR3 DNA reads as TGTGCCAGCTCACTCGGGGCTTTTAATGAGCAGTTCTTC. V gene TRBV18 combines with J gene TRBJ2-1; D possibly uses TRBD1 or TRBD2 (5 bases each). The CDR3 runs to 13 residues. V was trimmed by 4 bases and J by 7 bases, leaving 11 bases between them. Germline assignment: CDR1 KGHSH and CDR2 LQKENI.